The 24 T cell receptor beta chains listed next were all sequenced from one sample in a study of T cells after yellow fever vaccination. Each CDR3 protein gets one entry after TCRdb re-called the 5' RACE reads with MiXCR. The sample yields under 500,000 distinct CDR3 sequences, over 15% seen once. The source was PBMCs, collected before the yellow fever booster vaccination. Receptors originate from a man between 18 and 29 years old who received the YFV17D yellow fever vaccine.

V gene TRBV15 combines with J gene TRBJ1-1; no clear D gene. The CDR3 is 14 amino acids. Germline-derived CDR1 and CDR2 are LNHNV and YYDKDF (reference sequence). V gave up 4 bases and J gave up 1 base, with 10 bases separating them. The CDR3 DNA reads TGTGCCACCAGCAAGTCGAAGCAGAACACTGAAGCTTTCTTT. It encodes CATSKSKQNTEAFF.

In this sample, this clonotype turned up a few times. The V and J genes are TRBV10-2 and TRBJ2-5; D unclear. Germline V CDR1 and CDR2: WSHSY, SAAADI. The germline V and J ends were trimmed by 0 bases and 1 base, with 9 bases remaining between them. This CDR3 spans 15 amino acids. The CDR3 protein is CASSESRGSQETQYF. Written as DNA, the CDR3 is TGCGCCAGCAGTGAGTCGAGAGGCAGCCAAGAGACCCAGTACTTC.

The V call is TRBV15, the J call TRBJ2-3; tentative D call: TRBD1 (7 bases). This CDR3 is 14 amino acids long. Between the trimmed V and J ends, which lost 5 bases and 2 bases, there was a span of 11 bases. Germline V gene lookup returns CDR1 LNHNV and CDR2 YYDKDF (reference sequence). As DNA, the CDR3 is TGTGCCACCAGCCGGGGGACAGACACAGATACGCAGTATTTT. Residues: CATSRGTDTDTQYF.

This clonotype showed up just a few times. The V gene is TRBV5-6, the J gene TRBJ2-7, with a possible D match to TRBD2 (6 bases). This CDR3 is 13 amino acids long. V was shortened by 1 base and J by 5 bases, with 10 bases between the two germline ends. The germline gives CDR1 SGHDT, CDR2 YYEEEE. Here the CDR3 reads CASSLIGGNEQYF. CDR3 nucleotide sequence: TGTGCCAGCAGCTTGATTGGGGGGAACGAGCAGTACTTC.

This clonotype was observed a single time. The chain links TRBV11-2 to TRBJ2-5; 8 bases map to TRBD1. The J segment lost 4 bases and the V segment lost 5 bases, leaving 9 bases of the junction unmatched. The CDR3 covers 15 residues. The germline V gene has CDR1 SGHAT and CDR2 FQNNGV. Here the CDR3 DNA reads TGTGCCAGCAGCGCCCGGACAGGGTTCGCAGAGACCCAGTACTTC. Residues: CASSARTGFAETQYF.

This clonotype was detected ten times or more. The gene calls are TRBV5-1 and TRBJ2-1; perhaps D is TRBD1 or TRBD2 (5 bases each). Per germline, CDR1 SGHRS and CDR2 YFSETQ. The CDR3 sequence is 14 residues long. V shed 0 bases and J shed 5 bases, with 9 bases lying between them. The CDR3 here is CASSLVGGHNEQFF. The CDR3 bases are TGCGCCAGCAGCTTGGTTGGGGGACACAATGAGCAGTTCTTC.

The sample holds a few counts of this clonotype. One end of the junction varies from germline; a read error may be responsible. The chain recombines TRBV4-3 with TRBJ2-3; D not resolved. The CDR3 is 13 amino acids. CDR1 is LGHNA and CDR2 is YSLEER in the germline V gene. CDR3 residues: CASSQDFSTVRNF. CDR3 coding DNA: TGCGCCAGCAGCCAAGATTTCAGCACGGTGCGGAATTTT.

The rearrangement links TRBV5-1 to TRBJ1-1, with D unresolved. The germline V gene encodes CDR1 SGHRS and CDR2 YFSETQ. This CDR3 is 11 amino acids long. V lost 7 bases, J lost 1 base, and 5 bases lay in between. The CDR3 DNA reads as TGCGCCAGCGGCGAGAACACTGAAGCTTTCTTT. It yields the protein CASGENTEAFF.

The rearrangement joins TRBV4-1 to TRBJ2-1, with D uncertain. The ends were cut back, 0 bases at V and 5 bases at J, with 11 bases in the middle. The CDR3 runs 15 residues. Germline V gene data show CDR1 as MGHRA and CDR2 as YSYEKL. DNA for the CDR3: TGCGCCAGCAGCCAAGAGGCGCGTTCTAACAATGAGCAGTTCTTC. This translates into CASSQEARSNNEQFF.

This clonotype was observed a handful of times. The chain uses TRBV6-5 and TRBJ2-5; a weak D match, TRBD1 (8 bases). Per germline, CDR1 MNHEY and CDR2 SVGAGI. With 6 bases removed from V and 5 bases from J, the gap between germline ends came to 19 bases. The CDR3 is 15 amino acids. The CDR3 DNA is TGTGCCAGCAGCACACTCACAGGGGGGGACGAGACCCAGTACTTC. Encoded protein: CASSTLTGGDETQYF.

There are a few counts of this clonotype. The V gene is TRBV6-2 or TRBV6-3, the J gene TRBJ1-1, with 8 bases identical to TRBD1. Germline-derived CDR1 and CDR2 are MNHEY and SVGEGT. This CDR3 comprises 17 residues. V gave up 9 bases and J gave up 3 bases; unmatched junction bases: 18. DNA for the CDR3: TGTGCCAGTTCAGACCTCGACAGGGGCAGTATGTACACTGAAGCTTTCTTT. This sequence encodes CASSDLDRGSMYTEAFF.

This clonotype was recorded a few times. The V and J genes are TRBV20-1 and TRBJ1-1, with D perhaps TRBD1 (5 bases). CDR1 and CDR2 (germline): DFQATT, SNEGSKA (reference sequence). The CDR3 is made up of 15 amino acids. Between the trimmed V and J ends, which lost 0 bases and 6 bases, there was a span of 17 bases. The CDR3 nucleotides read TGCAGTGCTAGAGATCGGAGGGGAGGCGGCGCTGAAGCTTTCTTT. Translating it yields CSARDRRGGGAEAFF.

J is TRBJ1-2 and V is TRBV7-9, with 8 bases identical to TRBD1. This CDR3 comprises 16 residues. Germline trimming cut 5 bases from V and 1 base from J; bases unmatched to any gene: 9. CDR1 and CDR2 (germline): SEHNR, FQNEAQ (reference sequence). The CDR3 protein is CASSVDRDLLNYGYTF. The CDR3 coding sequence is TGTGCCAGCAGCGTGGACAGGGACCTCCTTAACTATGGCTACACCTTC.

The chain couples TRBV7-7 to TRBJ2-3; possible D gene TRBD2, 5 bases. Between the trimmed V and J ends, which lost 1 base and 5 bases, there was a span of 10 bases. The CDR3 loop spans 14 amino acids. CDR1 and CDR2 from the germline V gene are SSHAT and FNYEAQ (reference sequence). Written as DNA, the CDR3 is TGTGCCAGCAGCTTAGTGCCGGGAATAGATACGCAGTATTTT. Protein sequence: CASSLVPGIDTQYF.

V usage is TRBV2 and J usage is TRBJ2-1; the match to TRBD1 covers 11 bases. The V gene's germline CDR1 is SNHLY and CDR2 FYNNEI. V was clipped by 6 bases and J by 4 bases; unmatched bases: 5. This CDR3 spans 15 amino acids. The CDR3 protein is CASREDRGPYNEQFF. As DNA, the CDR3 is TGTGCCAGCAGGGAGGACAGGGGGCCTTACAATGAGCAGTTCTTC.

The gene calls are TRBV18 and TRBJ2-7, with a possible D match to TRBD2 (6 bases). CDR3 size: 15 residues. Looked up from germline, CDR1 is KGHSH and CDR2 is LQKENI. V was cut by 1 base and J by 2 bases, with 12 bases left in between. The CDR3 loop reads CASSPRAGRTYEQYF. DNA of the CDR3: TGTGCCAGCTCACCACGGGCAGGGAGGACCTACGAGCAGTACTTC. The full variable domain, rest sourced from reference TRBV18 and TRBJ2-7, is NAGVMQNPRHLVRRRGQEARLRCSPMKGHSHVYWYRQLPEEGLKFMVYLQKENIIDESGMPKERFSAEFPKEGPSILRIQQVVRGDSAAYFCASSPRAGRTYEQYFGPGTRLTVT.

This chain joins TRBV28 and TRBJ2-2; no clear D. The germline gives CDR1 MDHEN, CDR2 SYDVKM. V was trimmed by 5 bases and J by 2 bases, leaving 18 bases between them. The CDR3 is made up of 17 amino acids. The DNA of the CDR3 is TGTGCCAGCAGTGCAGCACACGGTCACCTAAACACCGGGGAGCTGTTTTTT. Amino acid sequence: CASSAAHGHLNTGELFF. The full variable domain, completed using reference TRBV28 and TRBJ2-2, is DVKVTQSSRYLVKRTGEKVFLECVQDMDHENMFWYRQDPGLGLRLIYFSYDVKMKEKGDIPEGYSVSREKKERFSLILESASTNQTSMYLCASSAAHGHLNTGELFFGEGSRLTVL.

The V and J genes are TRBV6-5 and TRBJ2-7; D is possibly TRBD2 (6 bases). The CDR3 contains 14 residues. V was pared by 4 bases and J by 0 bases, with 10 bases between. CDR1 and CDR2 from the germline V gene are MNHEY and SVGAGI. The CDR3 nucleotides are TGTGCCAGCAGTTCTGTGACTAGCTCCTACGAGCAGTACTTC. It codes for CASSSVTSSYEQYF.

The chain is built from TRBV5-5 and TRBJ1-1; D uncertain. Trimming shortened V by 4 bases and J by 4 bases, and 17 bases separated the two germline ends. The germline gives CDR1 SGHKS, CDR2 YYEKEE (reference sequence). The CDR3 runs 15 residues. CDR3 DNA: TGTGCCAGCAGCCCCCGAGGTTTTGGAACCACTGAAGCTTTCTTT. Encoded protein: CASSPRGFGTTEAFF.

This clonotype was detected a few times. The chain carries TRBV10-3 and TRBJ2-7; D remains unclear. The length of the CDR3 is 14 residues. Germline-derived CDR1 and CDR2 are ENHRY and SYGVKD. With 3 bases removed from V and 12 bases from J, the gap between germline ends came to 21 bases. The CDR3 DNA reads TGTGCCATCAGTGATGGTAATCCGCTTGCCGTCCGGTACGTC. Protein product: CAISDGNPLAVRYV.

This clonotype was detected only a few times. This sequence joins TRBV4-1 and TRBJ1-1; D gene unclear. There are 14 residues in the CDR3. V gave up 2 bases and J gave up 1 base, with 8 bases separating them. The germline V gene has CDR1 MGHRA and CDR2 YSYEKL. CDR3 DNA sequence: TGCGCCAGCAGCCAATTGATGGGGAACACTGAAGCTTTCTTT. This sequence encodes CASSQLMGNTEAFF.

This clonotype has more than one count but fewer than ten. The chain joins TRBV4-3 to TRBJ2-1; 10 bases fit TRBD2. Germline CDR1 LGHNA, CDR2 YSLEER. V gave up 0 bases and J gave up 8 bases; unmatched junction bases: 13. The CDR3 totals 18 residues. CDR3 sequence (DNA): TGCGCCAGCAGCCAAGAGAACAGAGCTAGCGGGGGTCTCCATGAGCAGTTCTTC. Translation gives CASSQENRASGGLHEQFF.

The rearrangement links TRBV14 to TRBJ2-2; D gene unclear. V was shortened by 8 bases and J by 1 base, with 11 bases between the two germline ends. Per the germline V gene, CDR1 is SGHDN and CDR2 is FVKESK. The CDR3 runs 14 residues. This chain's CDR3 is CASSTWENTGELFF. For the CDR3, the DNA is TGTGCCAGCTCAACGTGGGAGAACACCGGGGAGCTGTTTTTT.

This clonotype was detected a few times. The chain couples TRBV10-3 to TRBJ1-2, with 9 bases matching TRBD1. Looked up from germline, CDR1 is ENHRY and CDR2 is SYGVKD. The J segment lost 3 bases and the V segment lost 2 bases, leaving 4 bases of the junction unmatched. The CDR3 extends over 15 amino acids. The CDR3 reads CAISEGTGNYYGYTF. DNA for the CDR3: TGTGCCATCAGTGAGGGGACAGGGAATTACTATGGCTACACCTTC.